This T cell receptor beta chain derives from a study of blood T cell repertoires in COVID-19. The overall study: Acute and convalescent COVID-19 samples came from the United States, Italy and Spain.

Those who participated ranged in age from about 18 to 89 years and resided in about two dozen US areas. TCRdb keeps only in-frame clones here, not all; method: immunoSEQ multiplex PCR. The data hold 380,000 or so clones, with around 89% observed a single time. The germline V gene has CDR1 SGHRS and CDR2 YFSETQ. The CDR3 length is 15 residues. The germline V and J ends were trimmed by 6 bases and 0 bases, with 15 bases remaining between them. The V gene is TRBV5-1, the J gene TRBJ1-1; D is ambiguous. The sample consisted of PBMCs or T cells enriched from blood (not recorded which). This TCR derives from a woman in her thirties with acute COVID-19. CDR3 sequence reads: CASNPEGGMNTEAFF. CDR3 DNA: TGCGCCAGCAATCCTGAGGGAGGGATGAACACTGAAGCTTTCTTT.